This entry describes one T cell receptor beta chain. Its antigen is still unknown. Both 60 Vbeta primers and 13 Jbeta primers went into the PCR. The repertoire was sequenced with immunoSEQ multiplex PCR; TCRdb's copy has only in-frame clones and lacks some. The sample shows some 190,000 clones, around 76% of them seen only once. The record originates from a study of cytomegalovirus exposure and HLA in healthy donors. J gave up 4 bases and V 2 bases, and 4 bases lay outside the gene matches. The germline V gene has CDR1 SEHNR and CDR2 FQNEAQ (reference sequence). CDR3 length: 16 residues. General study findings and limits: Most TCR sequences proved rare, with some public TCRs found in many donors. A list of more than 150 TCR beta chains associated with cytomegalovirus was given. For most TCR beta V segments, an earlier analysis put the productive rate at about 90% or about 30% of the time. Using a false discovery rate of 0.05, a later analysis showed that 16,951 TCR beta sequences were associated with HLA alleles.

The sequence came from a woman aged 25 to 45 in good health and CMV-seropositive. Material for sequencing was PBMCs. The chain combines TRBV7-9 with TRBJ1-5, with 11 positions matching TRBD1. The CDR3 here is CASSLSGTGGNQPQHF. CDR3 DNA: TGTGCCAGCAGCTTATCCGGGACAGGGGGGAATCAGCCCCAGCATTTT.